This TCR beta chain came from a study of blood T cell repertoires in COVID-19. The overall study: Acute and convalescent COVID-19 samples came from the United States, Italy and Spain.

Enrolled through a virtual design, the participants were between roughly 18 and 100 years of age and came from 24 US areas. Participants' reported clinical history set cohort assignment. Original handling: Amplification of reference gene primers was used by the study to estimate nucleated cell counts. Libraries were prepared by immunoSEQ multiplex PCR; TCRdb keeps only in-frame clonotypes and omits some of them. D and trimming come from the DNA, and the V and J calls and clone size come from that table. The sample gives hundreds of thousands of clones, 85% of which show up once; 15% to 20% is in the top ten. Trimming removed 3 bases from V and 10 bases from J; junction bases left unmatched: 8. There are 15 residues in the CDR3. The germline gives CDR1 LGHDT, CDR2 YNNKEL (reference sequence).

The receptor's source is a middle-aged man who had recovered from COVID-19. Sequenced sample: PBMCs or T cells enriched from blood (not recorded which). The chain carries TRBV3-1 (or the pseudogene TRBV3-2) and TRBJ1-4, with 10 bases fitting TRBD1. CDR3 region: CASSHPGTGEGKLFF. The CDR3 bases are TGTGCCAGCAGCCACCCCGGGACAGGGGAAGGAAAACTGTTTTTT.